The 29 T cell receptor beta chains below all came from one sample that was sequenced in a study of vaccination effects on CD4 cells after COVID-19. The protocol was immunoSEQ multiplex PCR, while the TCRdb copy is restricted to in-frame clones and leaves out a portion. The table shows 30,000 to 35,000 clones, with around four fifths occurring only once. Ahead of sequencing, the ViraFEST assay grew antigen-specific CD4+ T cells using viral peptide pools. Cells that had been cultured for ten to eleven days were the source of isolated CD4+ T cells. Nucleocapsid antibodies were negative in the vaccine recipients, who had never had SARS-CoV-2 infection. The antigens for these receptors are not known. Sequencing was performed on CD4+ T cells from PBMCs cultured with HCoV-OC43 spike peptides, taken before COVID-19 vaccination. The sample's subset: HCoV-OC43 spike overlapping peptide pool stimulation. The receptors originated from a human donor who received a COVID-19 vaccine.

This chain uses TRBV3-1 (or the pseudogene TRBV3-2) with TRBJ2-7; possibly TRBD2 for D (6 bases). V was trimmed by 4 bases and J by 3 bases, leaving 34 bases between them. CDR1 is LGHDT and CDR2 is YNNKEL in the germline V gene (reference sequence). This CDR3 region has 21 residues. CDR3 DNA sequence: TGTGCCAGCAGCCCCTCCGCCCGGATACTAGCTATCCGTTCCCCCGACTACGAGCAGTACTTC. It encodes CASSPSARILAIRSPDYEQYF.

In this sample, this clone turned up a few times. The chain uses TRBV7-9 and TRBJ2-3, with TRBD2 matching over 7 bases. The CDR3 has 16 residues. Germline-derived CDR1 and CDR2 are SEHNR and FQNEAQ (reference sequence). Trimming cost V 1 base and J 4 bases; bases outside gene matches: 8. Written as DNA, the CDR3 is TGTGCCAGCAGCTTAGTGGGTGGCGGGGGAGCAGATACGCAGTATTTT. Translated, it gives CASSLVGGGGADTQYF.

V is TRBV7-9 and J is TRBJ1-4; 7 bases fit TRBD1. The CDR3 runs 16 residues. Germline CDR1 SEHNR, CDR2 FQNEAQ (reference sequence). J gave up 2 bases and V 5 bases, and 8 bases lay outside the gene matches. This CDR3 reads CASSLYTGATNEKLFF. In DNA form, the CDR3 reads TGTGCCAGCAGCCTTTATACAGGGGCCACTAATGAAAAACTGTTTTTT.

This clone has more than one count but fewer than ten. The V call is TRBV6-2 or TRBV6-3, the J call TRBJ2-2, with 8 bases matching TRBD1. The CDR3 is 15 amino acids. Looked up from germline, CDR1 is MNHEY and CDR2 is SVGEGT. V was clipped by 3 bases and J by 5 bases; unmatched bases: 5. CDR3 amino acids: CASSYGQGWTGELFF. CDR3 sequence (DNA): TGTGCCAGCAGTTATGGACAGGGATGGACCGGGGAGCTGTTTTTT.

This chain uses TRBV5-8 with TRBJ2-5; possibly TRBD1 for D (6 bases). Trimming removed 1 base at V and 5 bases at J, with 30 bases between. CDR3 length equals 20 residues. Germline lookup yields CDR1 SGHTS and CDR2 YDEGEE. CDR3 DNA sequence: TGTGCCAGCAGCTTGATCTCGAATTGGGGACAAGCTTCTCTTCTGGAGACCCAGTACTTC. Translation: CASSLISNWGQASLLETQYF. The full variable domain, its missing parts supplied by reference TRBV5-8 and TRBJ2-5, is EAGVTQSPTHLIKTRGQQATLRCSPISGHTSVYWYQQALGLGLQFLLWYDEGEERNRGNFPPRFSGRQFPNYSSELNVNALELEDSALYLCASSLISNWGQASLLETQYFGPGTRLLVL.

This rearrangement joins TRBV5-1 to TRBJ2-7; the D is unclear. This CDR3 is 15 amino acids long. Germline loops: CDR1 SGHRS, CDR2 YFSETQ. V was pared by 3 bases and J by 0 bases, with 13 bases between. This CDR3 is CASSSGQVASYEQYF. CDR3 DNA: TGCGCCAGCAGCTCCGGCCAAGTGGCCTCCTACGAGCAGTACTTC.

The gene calls are TRBV28 and TRBJ1-2, with no clear D. CDR1 and CDR2 from the germline V gene are MDHEN and SYDVKM. V was shortened by 5 bases and J by 6 bases, with 10 bases between the two germline ends. CDR3 length equals 12 residues. The CDR3 DNA follows: TGTGCCAGCAGTCCTCGGGTGGATGGCTACACCTTC. Its translation is CASSPRVDGYTF.

The chain employs TRBV20-1 and TRBJ1-2, with D unclear. The CDR3 totals 13 residues. CDR1 DFQATT and CDR2 SNEGSKA come from the germline V gene (reference sequence). Trimming removed 3 bases at V and 0 bases at J, with 8 bases between. CDR3: CSASRASNYGYTF. The CDR3 DNA follows: TGCAGTGCTAGTCGGGCTTCTAACTATGGCTACACCTTC.

The chain links TRBV5-1 to TRBJ2-7; 10 nucleotides line up with TRBD1. Looked up from germline, CDR1 is SGHRS and CDR2 is YFSETQ. Trimming took 6 bases from V and 4 from J; bases not matched to a gene: 1. The CDR3 length is 12 residues. Here the CDR3 DNA reads TGCGCCAGCACGGGACAGGGGTACGAGCAGTACTTC. This sequence encodes CASTGQGYEQYF.

The V call is TRBV18, the J call TRBJ1-2; TRBD1 matches at 10 bases. The V and J ends lost 5 bases and 7 bases, in that order; junction bases with no gene match: 16. This CDR3 is built from 17 residues. Germline V gene lookup returns CDR1 KGHSH and CDR2 LQKENI. This chain's CDR3 is CASSAFMPGTGVRGYTF. The CDR3 DNA sequence: TGTGCCAGCTCAGCGTTCATGCCCGGGACAGGGGTTCGTGGCTACACCTTC.

The rearrangement uses TRBV11-2 and TRBJ1-2; D is unclear. Germline V gene lookup returns CDR1 SGHAT and CDR2 FQNNGV. This CDR3 is 15 amino acids long. V lost 2 bases to trimming and J lost 2 bases, with 12 bases between them. For the CDR3, the DNA is TGTGCCAGCAGCTTATTCGACGGGAACAACTATGGCTACACCTTC. It specifies CASSLFDGNNYGYTF.

This chain uses TRBV4-3 with TRBJ1-6; 8 bases line up with TRBD1. CDR3 length: 17 amino acids. Germline CDR1 LGHNA, CDR2 YSLEER. The V and J ends lost 4 bases and 0 bases, in that order; junction bases with no gene match: 5. The CDR3 bases are TGCGCCAGCAGCCGAAGGACAGGGAGCTCCTATAATTCACCCCTCCACTTT. It is translated as CASSRRTGSSYNSPLHF.

V and J are TRBV6-5 and TRBJ1-2, with unresolved D. Per germline, CDR1 MNHEY and CDR2 SVGAGI. The CDR3 spans 12 residues. Trimming shortened V by 8 bases and J by 3 bases, and 10 bases separated the two germline ends. The CDR3 DNA is TGTGCCAGCTGGACGGGATACTATGGCTACACCTTC. It encodes CASWTGYYGYTF.

The rearrangement links TRBV7-2 to TRBJ1-1; weak D call: TRBD1 (5 bases). Trimming pared 1 base from V and 0 bases from J, leaving 6 bases between. The germline gives CDR1 SGHTA, CDR2 FQGNSA. The CDR3 is 14 amino acids. In nucleotides, the CDR3 is TGTGCCAGCAGCTTAGGGGGCGTGAACACTGAAGCTTTCTTT. It is translated as CASSLGGVNTEAFF.

The chain uses TRBV7-9 and TRBJ2-4; D gene uncertain. V was cut by 3 bases and J by 8 bases, with 5 bases left in between. The germline CDR1 and CDR2 sequences are SEHNR and FQNEAQ (reference sequence). CDR3 length: 11 residues. The CDR3 protein is CASSFQDIQYF. Here the CDR3 DNA reads TGTGCCAGCAGCTTCCAGGACATTCAGTACTTC.

The table lists this clone with a few counts. This chain's CDR3 is CASSLGGTNTGELFF. CDR3 bases: TGTGCCAGCAGCTTGGGGGGAACGAACACCGGGGAGCTGTTTTTT. The rearrangement joins TRBV5-6 to TRBJ2-2, with D uncertain. The germline gives CDR1 SGHDT, CDR2 YYEEEE. V dropped 0 bases and J dropped 0 bases, with 6 bases sitting between them. The CDR3 has 15 residues.

This chain connects TRBV7-9 to TRBJ1-6; the match to TRBD1 covers 9 bases. Losses at the gene ends were 6 bases for V and 9 bases for J; bases not matched to a gene: 9. CDR1 SEHNR and CDR2 FQNEAQ come from the germline V gene (reference sequence). This CDR3 has 15 residues. In DNA form, the CDR3 reads TGTGCCAGCAGTTCCTACAGGGGGCACAGTTCACCCCTCCACTTT. Protein sequence: CASSSYRGHSSPLHF.

The table lists this clone with a few counts. The chain uses TRBV10-3 and TRBJ1-4; D unresolved. CDR3 length equals 13 residues. V lost 4 bases and J lost 8, with 11 bases in between. Germline V CDR1 and CDR2: ENHRY, SYGVKD. CDR3 DNA: TGTGCCATCAGTGGGTTACTAGGAGAAAAACTGTTTTTT. Its protein product is CAISGLLGEKLFF.

V and J are TRBV6-6 and TRBJ1-3, with a tentative D call TRBD1 (6 bases). The CDR3 totals 15 residues. Germline CDR1 and CDR2: MNHNY and SVGAGI (reference sequence). V was cut by 6 bases and J by 0 bases, with 12 bases left in between. The CDR3 protein is CASSPDRSSGNTIYF. For the CDR3, the DNA is TGTGCCAGCAGCCCTGACAGGAGCTCTGGAAACACCATATATTTT.

This clone was seen once. The V call is TRBV5-4, the J call TRBJ2-3; 7 bases are a match to TRBD2. The trim removed 1 base at V and 4 bases at J, leaving 9 bases unmatched. The CDR3 consists of 16 residues. The germline gives CDR1 SGHNT, CDR2 YYREEE (reference sequence). CDR3 coding DNA: TGTGCCAGCAGCTTGTTAACGGGAGGAGCGGCAGATACGCAGTATTTT. This gives the protein CASSLLTGGAADTQYF.

The V call is TRBV19, the J call TRBJ2-3; tentative D call: TRBD2 (5 bases). V was cut by 7 bases and J by 7 bases, with 12 bases left in between. This CDR3 region has 12 residues. Per germline, CDR1 LNHDA and CDR2 SQIVND (reference sequence). The CDR3 DNA reads as TGTGCCAGTAACATCGGGGAAAATACGCAGTATTTT. Amino acids: CASNIGENTQYF.

About this clone: Within the sample, other DNA sequences also encode this same CDR3. The CDR3 DNA reads TGTGCCAGCAGTTACTCGGGTAATTCACCCCTCCACTTT. It encodes CASSYSGNSPLHF. This sequence joins TRBV6-5 and TRBJ1-6; D not resolved. The CDR3 contains 13 residues. V gave up 0 bases and J gave up 6 bases, with 3 bases separating them. Germline lookup yields CDR1 MNHEY and CDR2 SVGAGI.

V gene TRBV9 combines with J gene TRBJ1-6, with a tentative D call TRBD1 (5 bases). Germline CDR1 is SGDLS and CDR2 is YYNGEE. This CDR3 is built from 14 residues. Trimming removed 0 bases from V and 6 bases from J, with 7 bases in between. The CDR3, as DNA: TGTGCCAGCAGCGTAGGGGGGGGTAATTCACCCCTCCACTTT. Its protein is CASSVGGGNSPLHF.

This clone came up a few times. J is TRBJ2-1 and V is TRBV12-3 or TRBV12-4; 8 bases line up with TRBD2. The ends lost 6 bases at V and 15 bases at J; junction bases unmatched: 10. The CDR3 extends over 12 amino acids. DNA of the CDR3: TGTGCCAGCAGATTATCGGGGGGGCTTGGGTTCTTC. It translates to CASRLSGGLGFF.

The sample holds one count of this clone. The chain uses TRBV7-9 and TRBJ1-6; D is unresolved. Germline V gene sequence: CDR1 SEHNR, CDR2 FQNEAQ (reference sequence). V lost 1 base, J lost 6 bases, and 7 bases lay in between. The CDR3 is 14 residues long. CDR3 region: CASSLDIVNSPLHF. The CDR3 coding sequence is TGTGCCAGCAGCTTAGATATCGTTAATTCACCCCTCCACTTT. Drawing the rest from reference TRBV7-9 and TRBJ1-6, the complete variable domain is DTGVSQNPRHKITKRGQNVTFRCDPISEHNRLYWYRQTLGQGPEFLTYFQNEAQLEKSRLLSDRFSAERPKGSFSTLEIQRTEQGDSAMYLCASSLDIVNSPLHFGNGTRLTVT.

The gene calls are TRBV4-3 and TRBJ1-5; the D gene is possibly TRBD1 (5 bases). This CDR3 is 14 amino acids long. The germline CDR1 and CDR2 sequences are LGHNA and YSLEER. V was shortened by 2 bases and J by 7 bases, with 12 bases between the two germline ends. The CDR3 DNA sequence: TGCGCCAGCAGCCAAAGGGGAGGGCACCAGCCCCAGCATTTT. This sequence encodes CASSQRGGHQPQHF.

This chain links TRBV9 with TRBJ1-1, with D hard to call. The CDR3 is 14 residues long. V was pared by 1 base and J by 5 bases, with 12 bases between. CDR1 SGDLS and CDR2 YYNGEE come from the germline V gene. The CDR3 DNA reads as TGTGCCAGCAGCGTATTGGATGGGATGACTGAAGCTTTCTTT. This encodes CASSVLDGMTEAFF. The complete variable domain, with remaining parts taken from reference TRBV9 and TRBJ1-1, reads DSGVTQTPKHLITATGQRVTLRCSPRSGDLSVYWYQQSLDQGLQFLIQYYNGEERAKGNILERFSAQQFPDLHSELNLSSLELGDSALYFCASSVLDGMTEAFFGQGTRLTVV.

This chain links TRBV5-1 with TRBJ2-4; TRBD1 is a possible D gene (6 bases). This CDR3 contains 15 residues. Trimming shortened V by 3 bases and J by 4 bases, and 14 bases separated the two germline ends. Germline V CDR1 and CDR2: SGHRS, YFSETQ. The CDR3 is CASSSGARGKNIQYF. The CDR3 DNA is TGCGCCAGCAGCTCCGGGGCGAGGGGGAAAAACATTCAGTACTTC.

This clone has more than one count but fewer than ten. The chain recombines TRBV28 with TRBJ1-6; D perhaps matches TRBD1 (5 bases). There are 15 residues in the CDR3. The V end was cut by 5 bases, the J end by 3 bases, with 11 bases between. Germline V gene data show CDR1 as MDHEN and CDR2 as SYDVKM. CDR3 region: CASSRDGYYNSPLHF. As DNA, the CDR3 is TGTGCCAGCAGTCGGGACGGCTACTATAATTCACCCCTCCACTTT.